This TCR beta chain is from a study of cytomegalovirus exposure and HLA in healthy donors. For the study at large: Roughly 89 million unique TCR sequences came from HLA-typed donors in an early release. Findings and limits, study-wide: TCR sequences were mostly rare, though some public TCRs occurred in many donors. TCR beta sequences reportedly predicted the HLA-A and HLA-B alleles of most subjects accurately.

In regard to this clone: The target antigen is unknown.

CDR1 and CDR2 from the germline V gene are LNHDA and SQIVND (reference sequence). This CDR3 spans 17 amino acids. The junction had 6 bases not matched to a gene; V was cut back by 1 base and J by 3 bases. When sampled, the donors appeared nominally healthy, though they likely had unrecorded immune exposures. In the PCR, 60 Vbeta and 13 Jbeta primers were used. Profiling relied on immunoSEQ multiplex PCR, and the TCRdb table lists in-frame clones only, not all of them. Among roughly 280,000 clones listed, 65% to 85% were seen once. The V gene is TRBV19, the J gene TRBJ1-5; 10 bases map to TRBD1. Input material: PBMCs. The receptor comes from a female donor in good health and CMV-seronegative. The CDR3 nucleotides are TGTGCCAGTAGTATAGGAGGGACAGGGGCCACCAATCAGCCCCAGCATTTT. The encoded protein is CASSIGGTGATNQPQHF.